This T cell receptor (beta chain) was captured by sequencing in a study of T-cell reconstitution after alpha-beta-depleted transplantation in children. This clonotype was recorded many times. Preparation of the TCRbeta library used unique molecular identifiers. TCRdb re-called the PCR reads through MiXCR, storing one row per CDR3 protein. The sample yields roughly 90,000 distinct CDR3 sequences, 12% seen once. V was pared by 6 bases and J by 5 bases, with 7 bases of the junction left unmatched. Germline assignment: CDR1 MDHEN and CDR2 SYDVKM. This CDR3 spans 14 amino acids. The sequencing used PBMCs from the stem cell graft donor, collected from the stem cell graft. This sequence originates from a human donor who donated a stem cell graft to a child with inherited bone marrow failure. This chain uses TRBV28 with TRBJ2-1, with TRBD1 identical over 7 bases. The CDR3 DNA reads as TGTGCCAGCAGCTTCGACAGGGCGGACAATGAGCAGTTCTTC. Protein product: CASSFDRADNEQFF.